These 3 T cell receptor beta chains were all obtained from the same sample, sequenced in a study of blood T cell repertoires in COVID-19. TCRdb keeps only in-frame clones here, not all; method: immunoSEQ multiplex PCR. The sample contains 150,000 to 200,000 clones, approximately 90% of which appear only once. The sequenced sample was peripheral blood. These receptors all come from a human donor in a cohort sampled during active COVID-19.

V gene TRBV27 combines with J gene TRBJ2-1; D perhaps matches TRBD2 (5 bases). Germline V CDR1 and CDR2: MNHEY, SMNVEV (reference sequence). Trimming removed 0 bases at V and 8 bases at J, with 5 bases between. CDR3 length equals 12 residues. The CDR3 is CASSLSGDEQFF. Written as DNA, the CDR3 is TGTGCCAGCAGTTTATCGGGAGATGAGCAGTTCTTC.

Worth noting for this clone: Different DNA sequences within this sample yield the same CDR3. The V gene is TRBV5-1, the J gene TRBJ2-7; perhaps TRBD2 as D (5 bases). Looked up from germline, CDR1 is SGHRS and CDR2 is YFSETQ. This CDR3 has 12 amino acids. V dropped 4 bases and J dropped 0 bases, with 5 bases sitting between them. For the CDR3, the DNA is TGCGCCAGCAGCCGGGACTCCTACGAGCAGTACTTC. Residues: CASSRDSYEQYF.

The chain links TRBV6-4 to TRBJ2-1; TRBD2 might be the D (5 bases). Germline assignment: CDR1 MRHNA and CDR2 SNTAGT. The CDR3 has 14 residues. Trimming took 6 bases from V and 5 from J, leaving 14 bases between them. In DNA, the CDR3 is TGTGCCAGCAGCCCTCGAGCGGAGAACAATGAGCAGTTCTTC. Its protein product is CASSPRAENNEQFF.